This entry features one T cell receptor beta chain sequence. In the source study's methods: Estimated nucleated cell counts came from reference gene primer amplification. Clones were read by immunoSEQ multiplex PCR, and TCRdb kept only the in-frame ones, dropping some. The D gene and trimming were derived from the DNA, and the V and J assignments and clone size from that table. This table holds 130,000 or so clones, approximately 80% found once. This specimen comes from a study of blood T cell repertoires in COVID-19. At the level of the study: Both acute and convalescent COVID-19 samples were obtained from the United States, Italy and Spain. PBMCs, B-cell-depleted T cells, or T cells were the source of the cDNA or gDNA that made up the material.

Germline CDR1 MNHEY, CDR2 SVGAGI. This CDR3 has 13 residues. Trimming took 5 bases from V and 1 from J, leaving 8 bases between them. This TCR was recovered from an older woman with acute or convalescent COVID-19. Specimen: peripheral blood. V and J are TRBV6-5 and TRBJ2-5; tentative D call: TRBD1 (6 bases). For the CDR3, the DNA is TGTGCCAGCAGTAAACAGGGCCAAGAGACCCAGTACTTC. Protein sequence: CASSKQGQETQYF.